The 24 T cell receptor beta chains in this list originate from one sample, sequenced in a study of somatic mutations in cytotoxic T cells in rheumatoid arthritis. TCRdb's copy holds only in-frame clones and misses some; the assay was immunoSEQ multiplex PCR. This sample carries about 10,000 clones, under 95% of them seen once, and the ten largest clones take roughly 13%. The material sequenced was CD8+ T cells sorted from blood. These receptors all stem from a woman aged 18-30 years with rheumatoid arthritis.

The rearrangement links TRBV10-3 to TRBJ2-7; 9 bases align to TRBD1. The germline V gene has CDR1 ENHRY and CDR2 SYGVKD. The CDR3 covers 13 residues. V lost 6 bases, J lost 5 bases, and 5 bases stayed unmatched. CDR3 protein: CAIRGDRVDEQYF. CDR3 bases: TGTGCCATCAGGGGGGACAGGGTCGACGAGCAGTACTTC.

The V and J genes are TRBV29-1 and TRBJ2-5; D unresolved. CDR1 is SQVTM and CDR2 is ANQGSEA in the germline V gene. V was trimmed by 4 bases and J by 9 bases, leaving 9 bases between them. The CDR3 covers 10 residues. The CDR3: CSVAPSPQYF. CDR3 DNA: TGCAGCGTTGCCCCCTCCCCCCAGTACTTC.

The CDR3: CASSPTSGDTGELFF. DNA of the CDR3: TGTGCCAGCAGCCCGACTAGCGGGGACACCGGGGAGCTGTTTTTT. V gene TRBV7-2 combines with J gene TRBJ2-2; TRBD2 aligns across 11 bases. Losses at the gene ends were 5 bases for V and 3 bases for J; bases not matched to a gene: 2. CDR1 SGHTA and CDR2 FQGNSA come from the germline V gene. The CDR3 is made up of 15 amino acids.

J is TRBJ2-7 and V is TRBV6-5, with 8 bases identical to TRBD1. CDR1 is MNHEY and CDR2 is SVGAGI in the germline V gene. The CDR3 contains 14 residues. The junction had 5 bases not matched to a gene; V was cut back by 4 bases and J by 3 bases. In DNA form, the CDR3 reads TGTGCCAGCAGTTTCTTGGACAGGGACTACGAGCAGTACTTC. Translation: CASSFLDRDYEQYF.

This sequence joins TRBV5-4 and TRBJ2-1, with 15 bases identical to TRBD2. Per germline, CDR1 SGHNT and CDR2 YYREEE (reference sequence). The V and J ends lost 4 bases and 10 bases, in that order; junction bases with no gene match: 12. This CDR3 is 17 amino acids long. Here the CDR3 DNA reads TGTGCCAGCAGCGGGGGACTAGCGGGGGGCGAGCTTCGGGAGCAGTTCTTC. It codes for CASSGGLAGGELREQFF.

The genes are TRBV29-1 and TRBJ2-1; tentative D call: TRBD2 (5 bases). From germline, CDR1 is SQVTM and CDR2 ANQGSEA. With 5 bases removed from V and 0 bases from J, the gap between germline ends came to 11 bases. The CDR3 runs 14 residues. CDR3 protein: CSVTPGSSYNEQFF. The CDR3 nucleotides read TGCAGCGTTACACCGGGAAGCTCCTACAATGAGCAGTTCTTC.

The table lists this clone with a few counts. The V gene is TRBV5-3, the J gene TRBJ1-1; 7 positions agree with TRBD1. TRBV5-3 is marked as an open reading frame, function uncertain. Germline trimming cut 8 bases from V and 6 bases from J; bases unmatched to any gene: 10. CDR3 length equals 13 residues. CDR3 in DNA: TGTGCCAGCAGCGGTGGGACAGACGCTGAAGCTTTCTTT. It encodes CASSGGTDAEAFF.

This chain links TRBV6-1 with TRBJ1-1; 7 bases are a match to TRBD1. Germline-derived CDR1 and CDR2 are MNHNS and SASEGT. This CDR3 region has 14 residues. V lost 2 bases and J lost 5; bases outside the gene matches: 5. In DNA, the CDR3 is TGTGCCAGCAGTGAATTCGGGGGACAGACTGAAGCTTTCTTT. It yields the protein CASSEFGGQTEAFF.

V and J are TRBV28 and TRBJ2-1, with 8 bases identical to TRBD2. The CDR3 runs to 18 residues. The V segment lost 4 bases and the J segment 1 base; nucleotides outside the gene matches: 12. Germline V gene lookup returns CDR1 MDHEN and CDR2 SYDVKM. The CDR3 region is CASSYPREGGISYNEQFF. The DNA of the CDR3 is TGTGCCAGCAGTTACCCTCGGGAGGGGGGCATATCCTACAATGAGCAGTTCTTC.

This sequence joins TRBV27 and TRBJ1-4; perhaps TRBD1 as D (6 bases). Germline assignment: CDR1 MNHEY and CDR2 SMNVEV (reference sequence). The CDR3 covers 14 residues. Trimming shortened V by 2 bases and J by 5 bases, and 9 bases separated the two germline ends. DNA for the CDR3: TGTGCCAGCAGTTTAGGACAGCTCAATGAAAAACTGTTTTTT. It yields the protein CASSLGQLNEKLFF.

The chain joins TRBV9 to TRBJ2-3; 10 bases fit TRBD2. J lost 2 bases, V lost 3 bases, and 12 bases had no gene match. CDR1 SGDLS and CDR2 YYNGEE come from the germline V gene. CDR3 length: 18 amino acids. CDR3 protein: CASSAGQGLAPFTDTQYF. In DNA form, the CDR3 reads TGTGCCAGCAGCGCAGGCCAGGGACTAGCGCCATTCACAGATACGCAGTATTTT.

The table lists this clone with a few counts. The chain links TRBV4-3 to TRBJ1-6, with 8 bases fitting TRBD1. This CDR3 has 17 residues. V shed 0 bases and J 10 bases; nucleotides not matched to a gene: 11. Germline V gene data show CDR1 as LGHNA and CDR2 as YSLEER. In DNA form, the CDR3 reads TGCGCCAGCAGCCAAGATACGACAGGGGCGCAATACTCACCCCTCCACTTT. Its protein is CASSQDTTGAQYSPLHF.

The rearrangement joins TRBV4-2 to TRBJ1-1; D gene uncertain. V lost 6 bases and J lost 13, with 18 bases in between. Germline V gene lookup returns CDR1 LGHNA and CDR2 YNFKEQ. CDR3 length equals 12 residues. The CDR3 loop reads CASRLYKFRVFF. Here the CDR3 DNA reads TGTGCCAGCAGACTATACAAATTTCGAGTTTTCTTT.

The chain employs TRBV28 and TRBJ1-3; 11 bases align to TRBD1. The CDR3 loop spans 15 amino acids. Germline trimming cut 5 bases from V and 8 bases from J; bases unmatched to any gene: 8. Germline V gene data show CDR1 as MDHEN and CDR2 as SYDVKM. CDR3 DNA: TGTGCCAGCAGTCCGAGGGGACAGGGGGTGGACACCATATATTTT. It is translated as CASSPRGQGVDTIYF.

The V gene is TRBV11-2, the J gene TRBJ1-2, with a tentative D call TRBD1 (6 bases). Germline V gene lookup returns CDR1 SGHAT and CDR2 FQNNGV. The V and J ends lost 4 bases and 2 bases respectively, with 14 bases between them. CDR3 size: 15 residues. The CDR3 protein is CASSSAGGQNYGYTF. In nucleotides, the CDR3 is TGTGCCAGCAGCTCCGCCGGAGGACAGAACTATGGCTACACCTTC.

This chain connects TRBV7-9 to TRBJ2-3, with 9 bases aligning to TRBD1. Germline trimming cut 3 bases from V and 2 bases from J; bases unmatched to any gene: 3. This CDR3 region has 15 residues. Germline V gives CDR1 SEHNR, CDR2 FQNEAQ (reference sequence). The CDR3 region has the DNA TGTGCCAGCAGCTTCAGGGACAGGGACACAGATACGCAGTATTTT. This sequence encodes CASSFRDRDTDTQYF.

This chain uses TRBV28 with TRBJ1-1; 7 nucleotides match TRBD1. The V gene end was trimmed by 2 bases and the J gene end by 8 bases; junction bases not matched to a gene: 20. The CDR3 spans 18 residues. Germline lookup yields CDR1 MDHEN and CDR2 SYDVKM. CDR3 bases: TGTGCCAGCAGTTTACCAGGGACAGCCATACTCCGACGCGAGGAAGCTTTCTTT. Translated: CASSLPGTAILRREEAFF.

The chain carries TRBV7-9 and TRBJ1-1; no firm D call. Germline V gene sequence: CDR1 SEHNR, CDR2 FQNEAQ (reference sequence). This CDR3 spans 15 amino acids. With 5 bases removed from V and 0 bases from J, the gap between germline ends came to 13 bases. The CDR3 DNA follows: TGTGCCAGCAGCCCCTTAGAGCTCATGAACACTGAAGCTTTCTTT. Translation: CASSPLELMNTEAFF.

The chain employs TRBV5-1 and TRBJ2-1; 11 bases fit TRBD2. CDR1 is SGHRS, CDR2 YFSETQ, per germline. CDR3 length: 19 amino acids. Trimming removed 2 bases from V and 0 bases from J; junction bases left unmatched: 10. The CDR3, as DNA: TGCGCCAGCAGCTTCCCGACTAGCGGGGTTTCCTCCTCCTACAATGAGCAGTTCTTC. As protein: CASSFPTSGVSSSYNEQFF. The full variable domain, in which reference TRBV5-1 and TRBJ2-1 provide the parts outside the CDR3, is KAGVTQTPRYLIKTRGQQVTLSCSPISGHRSVSWYQQTPGQGLQFLFEYFSETQRNKGNFPGRFSGRQFSNSRSEMNVSTLELGDSALYLCASSFPTSGVSSSYNEQFFGPGTRLTVL.

The rearrangement links TRBV27 to TRBJ1-1, with a possible D match to TRBD1 (6 bases). Per germline, CDR1 MNHEY and CDR2 SMNVEV (reference sequence). V was trimmed by 6 bases and J by 3 bases, leaving 26 bases between them. The CDR3 contains 18 residues. The DNA of the CDR3 is TGTGCCAGCAGACATTTACCAGGGGCTGGGCCGGCGTACACTGAAGCTTTCTTT. Protein sequence: CASRHLPGAGPAYTEAFF.

CDR3 sequence (DNA): TGTGCCAGCAGTGTGACTAGCGGCGGGGAGCTGTTTTTT. This sequence encodes CASSVTSGGELFF. This chain uses TRBV6-4 with TRBJ2-2, with 9 bases that match TRBD2. CDR3 size: 13 residues. J gave up 7 bases and V 4 bases, and 1 base lay outside the gene matches. Germline V lookup: CDR1 MRHNA, CDR2 SNTAGT.

The chain employs TRBV28 and TRBJ1-5, with a tentative D call TRBD1 (5 bases). Per the germline V gene, CDR1 is MDHEN and CDR2 is SYDVKM. The V and J ends lost 6 bases and 6 bases respectively, with 15 bases between them. The CDR3 runs 14 residues. The CDR3: CASRLAGMSQPQHF. The CDR3 coding sequence is TGTGCCAGCAGATTGGCAGGGATGAGTCAGCCCCAGCATTTT.

This rearrangement joins TRBV2 to TRBJ1-2; TRBD1 is a possible D gene (5 bases). The V end lost 8 bases, the J end lost 4 bases, and 11 bases lay between the germline ends. The V gene's germline CDR1 is SNHLY and CDR2 FYNNEI. The CDR3 spans 12 residues. CDR3 DNA: TGTGCCAGCCTTGGGGGGGGCTATGGCTACACCTTC. It yields the protein CASLGGGYGYTF.

The chain recombines TRBV7-2 with TRBJ2-3, with D unresolved. This CDR3 comprises 12 residues. V shed 5 bases and J shed 7 bases, with 10 bases lying between them. Germline CDR1 reads SGHTA; CDR2 reads FQGNSA. CDR3 in DNA: TGTGCCAGCAGCCCGGGTGCGAATACGCAGTATTTT. Protein sequence: CASSPGANTQYF.